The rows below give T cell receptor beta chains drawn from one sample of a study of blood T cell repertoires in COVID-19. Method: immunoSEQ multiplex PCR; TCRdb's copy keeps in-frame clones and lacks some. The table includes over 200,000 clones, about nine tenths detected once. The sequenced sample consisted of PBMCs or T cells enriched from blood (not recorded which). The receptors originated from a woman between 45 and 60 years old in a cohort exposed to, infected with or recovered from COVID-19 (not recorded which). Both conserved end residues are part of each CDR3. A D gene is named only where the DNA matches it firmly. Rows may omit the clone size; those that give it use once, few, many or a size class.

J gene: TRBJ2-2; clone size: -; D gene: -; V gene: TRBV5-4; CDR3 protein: CASSTRERHTGELFF; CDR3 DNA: TGTGCCAGCAGTACAAGGGAGCGGCACACCGGGGAGCTGTTTTTT
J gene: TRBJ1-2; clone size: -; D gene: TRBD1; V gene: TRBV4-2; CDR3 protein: CASSDQGEYGYTF; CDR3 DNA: TGTGCCAGCAGCGACCAGGGGGAATATGGCTACACCTTC
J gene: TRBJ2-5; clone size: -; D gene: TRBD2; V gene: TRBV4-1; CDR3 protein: CASSKGLAGVYQETQYF; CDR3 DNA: TGCGCCAGCAGCAAAGGGCTAGCGGGGGTGTACCAAGAGACCCAGTACTTC
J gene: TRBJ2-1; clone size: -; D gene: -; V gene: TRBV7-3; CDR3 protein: CASSTGIYNEQFF; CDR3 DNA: TGTGCCAGCAGCACCGGGATCTACAATGAGCAGTTCTTC
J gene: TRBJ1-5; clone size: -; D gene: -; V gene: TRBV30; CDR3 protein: CAWTAGGRDQPQHF; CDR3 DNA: TGTGCCTGGACTGCGGGGGGTAGGGATCAGCCCCAGCATTTT
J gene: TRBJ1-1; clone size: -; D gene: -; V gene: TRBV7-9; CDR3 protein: CASSLEITSAEAFF; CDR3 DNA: TGTGCCAGCAGCTTAGAAATAACTTCCGCTGAAGCTTTCTTT
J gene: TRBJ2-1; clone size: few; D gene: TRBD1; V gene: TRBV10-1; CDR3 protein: CASSEDRVSYNEQFF; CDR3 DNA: TGCGCCAGCAGTGAGGACAGGGTCTCCTACAATGAGCAGTTCTTC
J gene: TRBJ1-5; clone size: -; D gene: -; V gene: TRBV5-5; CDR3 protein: CASSLEPGGYSNQPQHF; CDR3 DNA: TGTGCCAGCAGCTTGGAGCCGGGGGGTTATAGCAATCAGCCCCAGCATTTT
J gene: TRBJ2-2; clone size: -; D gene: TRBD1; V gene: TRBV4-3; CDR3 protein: CASSQDFLGTGILGTGELFF; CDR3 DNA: TGCGCCAGCAGCCAAGATTTTTTGGGGACAGGGATTCTGGGCACCGGGGAGCTGTTTTTT
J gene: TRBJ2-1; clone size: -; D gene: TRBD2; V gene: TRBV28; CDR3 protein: CASSDLAGSYNEQFF; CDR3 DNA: TGTGCCAGCAGTGATCTAGCGGGGAGCTACAATGAGCAGTTCTTC
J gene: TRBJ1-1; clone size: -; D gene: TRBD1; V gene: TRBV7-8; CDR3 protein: CASSPRQGAVEAFF; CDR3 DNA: TGTGCCAGCAGCCCACGACAGGGGGCGGTTGAAGCTTTCTTT
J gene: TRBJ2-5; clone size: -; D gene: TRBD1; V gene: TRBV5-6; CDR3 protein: CASIPQGTVETQYF; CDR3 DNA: TGTGCCAGCATCCCCCAAGGGACAGTGGAGACCCAGTACTTC
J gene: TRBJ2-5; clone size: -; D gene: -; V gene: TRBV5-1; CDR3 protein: CASSGGIQETQYF; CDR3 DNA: TGCGCCAGCAGCGGCGGGATCCAAGAGACCCAGTACTTC
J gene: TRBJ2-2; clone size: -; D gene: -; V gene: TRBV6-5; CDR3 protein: CATYPAAGELFF; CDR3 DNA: TGTGCCACTTACCCCGCAGCCGGGGAGCTGTTTTTT
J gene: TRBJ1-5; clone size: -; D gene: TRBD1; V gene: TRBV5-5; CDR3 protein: CASSSRTGEGQPQHF; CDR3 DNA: TGTGCCAGCAGCTCCAGGACAGGGGAGGGACAGCCCCAGCATTTT
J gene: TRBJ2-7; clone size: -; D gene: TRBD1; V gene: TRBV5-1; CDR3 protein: CASSLVSRTGIYEQYF; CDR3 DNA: TGCGCCAGCAGCTTGGTATCCCGGACAGGGATCTACGAGCAGTACTTC
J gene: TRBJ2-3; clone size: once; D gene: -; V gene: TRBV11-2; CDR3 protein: CASSEAAGFGSDTQYF; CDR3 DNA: TGTGCCAGCAGCGAGGCTGCGGGATTTGGCTCAGATACGCAGTATTTT
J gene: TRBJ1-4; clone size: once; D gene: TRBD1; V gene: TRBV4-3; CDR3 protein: CASNQLPGQLANEKLFF; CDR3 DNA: TGCGCCAGCAATCAACTCCCGGGACAGCTAGCTAATGAAAAACTGTTTTTT
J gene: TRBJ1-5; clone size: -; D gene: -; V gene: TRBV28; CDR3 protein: CASSSRVRSGQPQHF; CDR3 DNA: TGTGCCAGCAGTTCCAGGGTCAGGTCTGGGCAGCCCCAGCATTTT
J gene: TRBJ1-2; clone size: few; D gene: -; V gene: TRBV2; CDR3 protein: CASSDRDGYTF; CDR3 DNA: TGTGCCAGCAGTGATCGAGATGGCTACACCTTC
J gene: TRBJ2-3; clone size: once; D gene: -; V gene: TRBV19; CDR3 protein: CASSPGSTDTQYF; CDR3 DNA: TGTGCCAGTAGTCCAGGGAGCACAGATACGCAGTATTTT
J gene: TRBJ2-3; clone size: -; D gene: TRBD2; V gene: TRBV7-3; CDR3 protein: CASSTGLAGGTDTQYF; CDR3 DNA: TGTGCCAGCAGCACGGGACTAGCGGGGGGCACAGATACGCAGTATTTT
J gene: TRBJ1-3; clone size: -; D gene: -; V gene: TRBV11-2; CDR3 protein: CASSLLQGYSGNTIYF; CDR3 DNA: TGTGCCAGCAGCTTACTACAGGGATACTCTGGAAACACCATATATTTT
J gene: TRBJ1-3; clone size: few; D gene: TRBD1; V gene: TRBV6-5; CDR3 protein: CASSTTGAGNTIYF; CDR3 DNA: TGTGCCAGCAGTACTACAGGGGCTGGAAACACCATATATTTT
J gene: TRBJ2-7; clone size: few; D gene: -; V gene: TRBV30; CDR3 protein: CAWRAGQNSYEQYF; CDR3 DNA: TGTGCCTGGAGAGCAGGGCAGAACTCCTACGAGCAGTACTTC
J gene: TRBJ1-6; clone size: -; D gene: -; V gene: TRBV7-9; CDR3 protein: CASSLAGDGGSLHF; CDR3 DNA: TGTGCCAGCAGCTTAGCCGGAGATGGGGGGTCCCTCCACTTT
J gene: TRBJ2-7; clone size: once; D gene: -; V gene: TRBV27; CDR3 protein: CASYFYEQYF; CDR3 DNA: TGTGCCAGCTATTTCTACGAGCAGTACTTC
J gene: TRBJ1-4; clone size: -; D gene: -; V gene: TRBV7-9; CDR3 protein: CASRLGGDKLFF; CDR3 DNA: TGTGCCAGCAGATTGGGGGGAGACAAACTGTTTTTT
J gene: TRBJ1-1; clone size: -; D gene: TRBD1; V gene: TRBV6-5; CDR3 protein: CATSRQGAEAFF; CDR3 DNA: TGTGCCACCTCCCGACAGGGGGCTGAAGCTTTCTTT
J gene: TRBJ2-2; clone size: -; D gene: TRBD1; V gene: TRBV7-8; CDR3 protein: CASSLGQGKTGELFF; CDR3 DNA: TGTGCCAGCAGCCTCGGACAGGGGAAAACCGGGGAGCTGTTTTTT
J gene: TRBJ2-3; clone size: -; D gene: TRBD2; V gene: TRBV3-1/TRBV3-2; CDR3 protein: CASSQSVIGLAGTDTQYF; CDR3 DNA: TGTGCCAGCAGCCAATCCGTCATAGGGCTAGCGGGGACAGATACGCAGTATTTT
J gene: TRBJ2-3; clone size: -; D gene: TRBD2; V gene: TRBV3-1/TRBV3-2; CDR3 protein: CASSQVDGGAKDTQYF; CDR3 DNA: TGTGCCAGCAGCCAAGTGGACGGGGGGGCAAAAGATACGCAGTATTTT
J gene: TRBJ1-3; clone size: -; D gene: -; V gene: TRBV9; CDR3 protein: CASKGAGNTIYF; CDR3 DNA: TGTGCCAGCAAAGGGGCTGGAAACACCATATATTTT
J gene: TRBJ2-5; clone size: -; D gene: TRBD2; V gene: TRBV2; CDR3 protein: CASSEARAGGETQYF; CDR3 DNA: TGTGCCAGCAGTGAAGCAAGGGCGGGGGGGGAGACCCAGTACTTC
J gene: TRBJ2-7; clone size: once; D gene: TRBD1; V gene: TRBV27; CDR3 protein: CASSLQGAYEQYF; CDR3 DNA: TGTGCCAGCAGTTTGCAGGGGGCGTACGAGCAGTACTTC
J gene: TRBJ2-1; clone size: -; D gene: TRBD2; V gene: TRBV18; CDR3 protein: CASSPNGGANNEQFF; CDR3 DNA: TGTGCCAGCTCACCAAACGGGGGGGCAAACAATGAGCAGTTCTTC
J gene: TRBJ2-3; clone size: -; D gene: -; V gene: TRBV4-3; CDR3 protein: CASSQLFGTSTDTQYF; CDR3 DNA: TGCGCCAGCAGCCAACTCTTCGGTACTAGCACAGATACGCAGTATTTT
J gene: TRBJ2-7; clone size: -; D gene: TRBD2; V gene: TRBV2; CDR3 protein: CASGRTPGGEQYF; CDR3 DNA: TGTGCCAGCGGGAGGACACCGGGGGGGGAGCAGTACTTC
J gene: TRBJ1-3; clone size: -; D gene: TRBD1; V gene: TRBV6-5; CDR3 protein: CASSQNRDRGNTIYF; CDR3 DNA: TGTGCCAGCAGCCAGAACCGGGACAGGGGAAACACCATATATTTT
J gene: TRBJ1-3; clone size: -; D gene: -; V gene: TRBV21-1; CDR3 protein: CASSRQGAGNTIYF; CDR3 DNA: TGTGCCAGCAGCCGACAGGGAGCTGGAAACACCATATATTTT
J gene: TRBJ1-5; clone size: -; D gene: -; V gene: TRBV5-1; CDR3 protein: CASSLVGGSNQPQHF; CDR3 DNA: TGCGCCAGCAGCTTGGTGGGGGGAAGCAATCAGCCCCAGCATTTT
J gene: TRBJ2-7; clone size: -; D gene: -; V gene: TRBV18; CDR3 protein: CASSPPGGSSGSYEQYF; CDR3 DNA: TGTGCCAGCTCACCACCGGGTGGTAGTAGCGGAAGCTACGAGCAGTACTTC
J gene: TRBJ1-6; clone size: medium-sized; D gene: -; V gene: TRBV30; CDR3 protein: CAWSPPITGHNSPLHF; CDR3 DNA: TGTGCCTGGAGTCCCCCAATAACAGGACATAATTCACCCCTCCACTTT
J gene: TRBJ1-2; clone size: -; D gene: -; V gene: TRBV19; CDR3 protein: CASSTRVGGYTF; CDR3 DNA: TGTGCCAGTAGTACCCGGGTCGGTGGCTACACCTTC
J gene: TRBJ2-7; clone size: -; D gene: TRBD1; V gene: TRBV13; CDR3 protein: CASSYGTGSTYEQYF; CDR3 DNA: TGTGCCAGCAGCTATGGGACAGGCTCAACCTACGAGCAGTACTTC
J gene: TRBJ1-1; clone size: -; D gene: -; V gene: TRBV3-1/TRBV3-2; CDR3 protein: CASSQTNEAFF; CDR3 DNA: TGTGCCAGCAGCCAAACTAATGAAGCTTTCTTT
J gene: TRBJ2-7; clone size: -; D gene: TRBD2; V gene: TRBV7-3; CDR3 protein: CASSLTGGTYEQYF; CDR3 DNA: TGTGCCAGCAGCCTGACGGGAGGAACCTACGAGCAGTACTTC